Listed below are T cell receptor beta chains from one sample, sequenced in a study of blood T cells in healthy people across ages. TCRdb reprocessed the 5' RACE reads with MiXCR, giving one entry per CDR3 protein. The sample holds over a million distinct CDR3 sequences, around 45% seen once. The sequencing sample was made of blood. These receptors were taken from a woman aged 60 to 75 in good health. CDR3s include the opening cysteine and the closing phenylalanine or tryptophan. A D gene is named only where the DNA matches it firmly. Clone sizes are given selectively: once, few, many, or a class where the clone is expanded.

j_gene: TRBJ1-2; d_gene: TRBD1; abundance: few; v_gene: TRBV30; CDR3aa: CAWKDRGNYGYTF; CDR3nt: TGTGCCTGGAAGGACAGGGGGAACTATGGCTACACCTTC
j_gene: TRBJ1-4; d_gene: .; abundance: few; v_gene: TRBV9; CDR3aa: CASSAGANEKLFF; CDR3nt: TGTGCCAGCAGCGCCGGGGCTAATGAAAAACTGTTTTTT
j_gene: TRBJ2-7; d_gene: TRBD1; abundance: few; v_gene: TRBV6-6; CDR3aa: CASRPRTGRGYEQYF; CDR3nt: TGTGCCAGCAGGCCTCGGACAGGGAGAGGCTACGAGCAGTACTTC
j_gene: TRBJ2-1; d_gene: .; abundance: .; v_gene: TRBV24-1; CDR3aa: CATSGGNSYNEQFF; CDR3nt: TGTGCCACCAGTGGCGGGAACTCCTACAATGAGCAGTTCTTC
j_gene: TRBJ2-3; d_gene: .; abundance: .; v_gene: TRBV6-6; CDR3aa: CASSYSGRGTSTDTQYF; CDR3nt: TGTGCCAGCAGTTACTCGGGGCGCGGAACTAGCACAGATACGCAGTATTTT
j_gene: TRBJ1-1; d_gene: .; abundance: .; v_gene: TRBV20-1; CDR3aa: CSAKPRTGRMNTEAFF; CDR3nt: TGCAGTGCTAAACCCAGAACAGGGCGGATGAACACTGAAGCTTTCTTT
j_gene: TRBJ1-1; d_gene: TRBD1; abundance: .; v_gene: TRBV6-5; CDR3aa: CASSYWSGTGRSTEAFF; CDR3nt: TGTGCCAGCAGTTACTGGTCCGGGACAGGGAGGTCGACTGAAGCTTTCTTT
j_gene: TRBJ2-1; d_gene: .; abundance: .; v_gene: TRBV6-6; CDR3aa: CASSPGTQGGYEQFF; CDR3nt: TGTGCCAGCAGCCCCGGGACTCAAGGCGGGTATGAGCAGTTCTTC
j_gene: TRBJ2-1; d_gene: .; abundance: few; v_gene: TRBV15; CDR3aa: CATSRGSASDNEQFF; CDR3nt: TGTGCCACCAGCCGGGGGAGCGCAAGCGACAATGAGCAGTTCTTC
j_gene: TRBJ2-1; d_gene: TRBD2; abundance: few; v_gene: TRBV5-1; CDR3aa: CASSPSSGSRDNEQFF; CDR3nt: TGCGCCAGCAGCCCATCTAGCGGGAGTAGGGACAATGAGCAGTTCTTC
j_gene: TRBJ2-7; d_gene: TRBD2; abundance: once; v_gene: TRBV7-2; CDR3aa: CASSLAGGQGEQYF; CDR3nt: TGTGCCAGCAGCTTAGCGGGAGGGCAAGGTGAGCAGTACTTC
j_gene: TRBJ2-7; d_gene: .; abundance: .; v_gene: TRBV6-1; CDR3aa: CASRHLFGSYEQYF; CDR3nt: TGTGCCAGCAGACACCTCTTCGGTTCCTACGAGCAGTACTTC
j_gene: TRBJ2-7; d_gene: .; abundance: few; v_gene: TRBV5-1; CDR3aa: CASSFEGGEQYF; CDR3nt: TGCGCCAGCAGCTTCGAGGGGGGCGAGCAGTACTTC
j_gene: TRBJ1-6; d_gene: .; abundance: .; v_gene: TRBV27; CDR3aa: CASSPGPLYSPLHF; CDR3nt: TGTGCCAGCAGTCCGGGACCGCTTTATTCACCCCTCCACTTT
j_gene: TRBJ2-1; d_gene: TRBD2; abundance: few; v_gene: TRBV12-3/TRBV12-4; CDR3aa: CASGDYANEQFF; CDR3nt: TGTGCCAGCGGGGACTACGCCAATGAGCAGTTCTTC
j_gene: TRBJ2-1; d_gene: TRBD2; abundance: .; v_gene: TRBV20-1; CDR3aa: CSAAPTSGVYNEQFF; CDR3nt: TGCAGTGCTGCCCCGACTAGCGGGGTCTACAATGAGCAGTTCTTC
j_gene: TRBJ2-7; d_gene: .; abundance: .; v_gene: TRBV7-7; CDR3aa: CASSFDLSTYNEQYF; CDR3nt: TGTGCCAGCAGCTTTGATCTATCGACCTACAATGAGCAGTACTTC
j_gene: TRBJ2-3; d_gene: TRBD2; abundance: .; v_gene: TRBV7-8; CDR3aa: CASSLVLAGLTDTQYF; CDR3nt: TGTGCCAGCAGCTTAGTACTAGCGGGACTCACAGATACGCAGTATTTT
j_gene: TRBJ1-6; d_gene: .; abundance: .; v_gene: TRBV7-2; CDR3aa: CASSLGTTGLNNSPLHF; CDR3nt: TGTGCCAGCAGCTTAGGAACCACGGGACTCAATAATTCACCCCTCCACTTT
j_gene: TRBJ2-1; d_gene: TRBD2; abundance: .; v_gene: TRBV5-1; CDR3aa: CASSLGLARSSYNEQFF; CDR3nt: TGCGCCAGCAGCTTGGGACTAGCGAGAAGCTCCTACAATGAGCAGTTCTTC
j_gene: TRBJ2-7; d_gene: .; abundance: .; v_gene: TRBV3-1; CDR3aa: CASSQGWGLGIEQYF; CDR3nt: TGTGCCAGCAGCCAAGGATGGGGGTTAGGCATCGAGCAGTACTTC